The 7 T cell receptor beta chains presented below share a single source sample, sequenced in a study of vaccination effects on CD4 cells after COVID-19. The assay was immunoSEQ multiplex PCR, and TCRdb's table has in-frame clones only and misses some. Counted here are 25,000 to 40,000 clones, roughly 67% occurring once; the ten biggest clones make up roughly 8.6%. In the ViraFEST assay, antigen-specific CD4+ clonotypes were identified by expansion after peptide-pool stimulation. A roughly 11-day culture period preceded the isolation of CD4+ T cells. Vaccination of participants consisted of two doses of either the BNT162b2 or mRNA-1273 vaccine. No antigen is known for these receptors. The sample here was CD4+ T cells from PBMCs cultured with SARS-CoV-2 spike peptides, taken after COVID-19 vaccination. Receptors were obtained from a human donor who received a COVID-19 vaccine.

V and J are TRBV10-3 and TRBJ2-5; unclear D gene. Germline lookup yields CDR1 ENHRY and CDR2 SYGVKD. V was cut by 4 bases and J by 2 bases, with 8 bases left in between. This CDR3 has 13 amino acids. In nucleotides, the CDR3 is TGTGCCATCAGTGGGAACAGTCAAGAGACCCAGTACTTC. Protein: CAISGNSQETQYF.

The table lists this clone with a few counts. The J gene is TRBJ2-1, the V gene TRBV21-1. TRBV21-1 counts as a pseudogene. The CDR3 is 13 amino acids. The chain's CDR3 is CARDRRGYNEQFF. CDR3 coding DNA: TGTGCCAGAGACAGGAGGGGATACAATGAGCAGTTCTTC.

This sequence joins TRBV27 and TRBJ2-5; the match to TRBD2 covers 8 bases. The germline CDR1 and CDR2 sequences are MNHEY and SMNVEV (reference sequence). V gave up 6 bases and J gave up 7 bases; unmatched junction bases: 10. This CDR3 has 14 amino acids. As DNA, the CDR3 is TGTGCCAGCAGCAGACCGGGACTAGGGGGGACCCAGTACTTC. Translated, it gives CASSRPGLGGTQYF.

Here the CDR3 DNA reads TGTGCCACCAGTAACGATCCGGGACAGGGCTCAGAGACCCAGTACTTC. Protein product: CATSNDPGQGSETQYF. V is TRBV24-1 and J is TRBJ2-5; TRBD1 matches 9 bases. J lost 4 bases, V lost 6 bases, and 11 bases had no gene match. This CDR3 contains 16 residues. CDR1 and CDR2 (germline): KGHDR, SFDVKD.

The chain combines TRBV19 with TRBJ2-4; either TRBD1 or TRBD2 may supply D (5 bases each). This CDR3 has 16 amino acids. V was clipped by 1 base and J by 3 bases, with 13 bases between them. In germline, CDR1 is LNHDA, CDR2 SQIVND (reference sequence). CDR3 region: CASSIGGITSKNIQYF. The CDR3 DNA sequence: TGTGCCAGTAGTATAGGGGGCATTACTAGCAAAAACATTCAGTACTTC.

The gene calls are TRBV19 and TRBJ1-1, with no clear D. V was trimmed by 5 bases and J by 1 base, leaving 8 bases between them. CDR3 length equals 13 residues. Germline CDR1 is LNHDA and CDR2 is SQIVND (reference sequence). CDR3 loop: CASSLAANTEAFF. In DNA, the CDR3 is TGTGCCAGTAGTCTGGCTGCGAACACTGAAGCTTTCTTT.

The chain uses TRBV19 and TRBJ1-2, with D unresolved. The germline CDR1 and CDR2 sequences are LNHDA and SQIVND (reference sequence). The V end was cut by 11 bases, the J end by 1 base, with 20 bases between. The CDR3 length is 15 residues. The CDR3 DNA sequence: TGTGCCGCCTCGCCCGTACCAGCAATTAACTATGGCTACACCTTC. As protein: CAASPVPAINYGYTF.